Below, 18 T cell receptor beta chains from the same sample are listed, as sequenced in a study of T cells in pancreatic ductal adenocarcinoma. Method: immunoSEQ multiplex PCR; TCRdb's copy keeps in-frame clones and lacks some. Of about 97,000 clones in the sample, more than 90% were seen once. Selected pancreatic ductal adenocarcinoma patients had undergone surgery without neoadjuvant therapy. Source material: PBMCs. The receptors stem from a human donor with pancreatic ductal adenocarcinoma.

The rearrangement joins TRBV11-3 to TRBJ2-3, with D perhaps matching TRBD2 (6 bases). Germline assignment: CDR1 SGHNT and CDR2 YENEEA. CDR3 length: 15 residues. V was pared by 4 bases and J by 0 bases, with 11 bases between. This chain's CDR3 is CASSSRGGSTDTQYF. DNA for the CDR3: TGTGCCAGCAGCTCACGGGGAGGAAGCACAGATACGCAGTATTTT.

V usage is TRBV18 and J usage is TRBJ1-1; no clear D gene. Trimming took off 1 base at V and 2 bases at J, with 5 bases between the two ends. The CDR3 is made up of 13 amino acids. Germline values: CDR1 KGHSH, CDR2 LQKENI. The chain's CDR3 is CASSPLANTEAFF. The CDR3 coding sequence is TGTGCCAGCTCACCACTGGCAAACACTGAAGCTTTCTTT.

V gene TRBV29-1 combines with J gene TRBJ1-2, with 10 bases lining up with TRBD1. This CDR3 has 14 residues. With V trimmed by 7 bases and J by 3 bases, 8 bases remained unmatched. Germline CDR1 and CDR2: SQVTM and ANQGSEA. The CDR3 bases are TGCAGCGCGACAGGGGGCTTGGTCGACTATGGCTACACCTTC. Protein product: CSATGGLVDYGYTF.

V gene TRBV28 combines with J gene TRBJ2-7, with TRBD1 matching over 7 bases. This CDR3 is 15 amino acids long. J was trimmed by 2 bases and V by 4 bases; bases with no gene match: 8. Germline V gene lookup returns CDR1 MDHEN and CDR2 SYDVKM. Here the CDR3 reads CASSSSGGRAYEQYF. CDR3 nucleotide sequence: TGTGCCAGCAGTTCCTCAGGGGGTCGAGCCTACGAGCAGTACTTC. Using reference TRBV28 and TRBJ2-7 for the parts outside the CDR3, the full variable domain is DVKVTQSSRYLVKRTGEKVFLECVQDMDHENMFWYRQDPGLGLRLIYFSYDVKMKEKGDIPEGYSVSREKKERFSLILESASTNQTSMYLCASSSSGGRAYEQYFGPGTRLTVT.

The CDR3 DNA reads TGTGCCAGCAGTGAAGCAGGAGGGAAGGGAGCCGTACGTCTCTACGAGCAGTACTTC. Its protein is CASSEAGGKGAVRLYEQYF. This rearrangement joins TRBV2 to TRBJ2-7, with a possible D match to TRBD2 (6 bases). Germline V gene sequence: CDR1 SNHLY, CDR2 FYNNEI. V gave up 0 bases and J gave up 3 bases, with 24 bases separating them. CDR3 length equals 19 residues.

The rearrangement joins TRBV18 to TRBJ1-5; a weak D match, TRBD1 (5 bases). V was cut by 3 bases and J by 5 bases, with 14 bases left in between. The CDR3 length is 15 residues. CDR1 is KGHSH, CDR2 LQKENI, per germline. Written as DNA, the CDR3 is TGTGCCAGCTCACCGACGGACAATCTGGATCAGCCCCAGCATTTT. Translating gives CASSPTDNLDQPQHF.

This rearrangement joins TRBV27 to TRBJ2-7; 10 nucleotides match TRBD1. CDR3 length: 13 residues. CDR1 and CDR2 from the germline V gene are MNHEY and SMNVEV (reference sequence). V gave up 6 bases and J gave up 3 bases; unmatched junction bases: 2. The CDR3 DNA reads TGTGCCAGCAGGTGGACAGGGGGCTACGAGCAGTACTTC. Protein product: CASRWTGGYEQYF.

As DNA, the CDR3 is TGCGCCAGCAGCCAATGGGGGGTCACAGATACGCAGTATTTT. Protein sequence: CASSQWGVTDTQYF. The chain employs TRBV5-1 and TRBJ2-3, with D maybe TRBD2 (6 bases). Germline V gene sequence: CDR1 SGHRS, CDR2 YFSETQ. Trimming removed 4 bases from V and 2 bases from J, with 11 bases in between. The CDR3 spans 14 residues.

This chain joins TRBV7-9 and TRBJ1-4; D gene ambiguous. CDR3 size: 15 residues. V lost 5 bases, J lost 4 bases, and 14 bases lay in between. From germline, CDR1 is SEHNR and CDR2 FQNEAQ (reference sequence). CDR3 residues: CASSLEAPFNEKLFF. CDR3 coding DNA: TGTGCCAGCAGCCTTGAGGCCCCATTTAATGAAAAACTGTTTTTT.

The chain carries TRBV6-7 and TRBJ2-4; D is uncertain. TRBV6-7 belongs to the ORF category, with a function that is uncertain. This CDR3 is built from 11 residues. V was trimmed by 7 bases and J by 6 bases, leaving 7 bases between them. For the CDR3, the DNA is TGTGCCAGCAAACCGGGAAACATTCAGTACTTC. This codes for CASKPGNIQYF.

The chain uses TRBV7-9 and TRBJ2-7; 9 bases are shared with TRBD1. V lost 5 bases, J lost 5 bases, and 7 bases stayed unmatched. Germline V gene data show CDR1 as SEHNR and CDR2 as FQNEAQ (reference sequence). This CDR3 contains 14 residues. The CDR3 DNA reads as TGTGCCAGCAGCCAGGGACAGGGAGTAGACGAGCAGTACTTC. Its protein product is CASSQGQGVDEQYF.

A note on this clone: Sequence at one end of the junction differs from germline and may be a read error. The genes are TRBV4-3 and TRBJ2-1, with 7 nucleotides matching TRBD1. Germline CDR1 LGHNA, CDR2 YSLEER. The CDR3 runs to 13 residues. The CDR3 spells CASSQETPGTVLF. The CDR3 DNA is TGCGCCAGCAGCCAAGAGACTCCCGGGACAGTGCTCTTC.

Note on this clone: One end of the junction varies from germline; a read error may be responsible. This chain joins TRBV6-5 and TRBJ2-7, with 7 bases lining up with TRBD2. The CDR3 has 13 residues. Per the germline V gene, CDR1 is MNHEY and CDR2 is SVGAGI. The CDR3 nucleotides are TGTGCCAGCAGTTACTCCGTATCAGGCGGGAGAGATTTC. Translation gives CASSYSVSGGRDF.

CDR3 DNA: TGCGCCAGCAGCTTGGAGACAGGGGTAGTAGATGACTACGAGCAGTACTTC. It specifies CASSLETGVVDDYEQYF. This chain links TRBV5-1 with TRBJ2-7; TRBD1 matches 8 bases. V shed 0 bases, J shed 3 bases, and the junction held 11 bases outside the gene matches. Germline values: CDR1 SGHRS, CDR2 YFSETQ. This CDR3 is built from 17 residues.

The J gene is TRBJ2-2, the V gene TRBV11-2; 14 bases map to TRBD2. CDR1 and CDR2 (germline): SGHAT, FQNNGV. The CDR3 contains 19 residues. The V gene end was trimmed by 0 bases and the J gene end by 3 bases; junction bases not matched to a gene: 6. DNA for the CDR3: TGTGCCAGCAGCTTAGATCTAAGACTAGCGGGAGGGCACACCGGGGAGCTGTTTTTT. It yields the protein CASSLDLRLAGGHTGELFF.

The rearrangement uses TRBV19 and TRBJ2-7; 7 bases are shared with TRBD2. Germline CDR1 reads LNHDA; CDR2 reads SQIVND (reference sequence). Germline trimming cut 4 bases from V and 3 bases from J; bases unmatched to any gene: 9. CDR3 length equals 15 residues. The CDR3 coding sequence is TGTGCCAGTAGTACCTTCTGGGAGGGCCTCTACGAGCAGTACTTC. Amino acids: CASSTFWEGLYEQYF.

The gene calls are TRBV7-2 and TRBJ2-3; D ambiguous. Per germline, CDR1 SGHTA and CDR2 FQGNSA. This CDR3 spans 15 amino acids. Trimming left V 5 bases short and J 0 bases short, with 12 bases between. The CDR3: CASSVPYSSTDTQYF. The CDR3 bases are TGTGCCAGCAGCGTTCCTTACTCTAGCACAGATACGCAGTATTTT.

J is TRBJ1-4 and V is TRBV4-1; D is possibly TRBD1 (5 bases). V dropped 4 bases and J dropped 4 bases, with 16 bases sitting between them. Germline V gene data show CDR1 as MGHRA and CDR2 as YSYEKL. This CDR3 spans 16 amino acids. This CDR3 is CASSPLGRGDNEKLFF. The CDR3 DNA reads as TGCGCCAGCAGCCCACTAGGACGGGGGGATAATGAAAAACTGTTTTTT.